Described below is a single T cell receptor (beta chain) sequence and its context. Its antigen is unknown. The input lacks base qualities; no much larger clone sits a single base away. The CDR3 contains 13 residues, cysteine and phenylalanine counted. The DNA shown is the 39-base CDR3, in frame from base 1. Deletion took 6 bases off V and 9 bases off J, with a span of 15 bases between the germline ends. CDR1 and CDR2 are drawn from the germline V gene (reference sequence): MNHEY, SMNVEV. This sample was taken from a study of blood T cell repertoires in COVID-19 (dated by TCRdb to about 2020). Notes on the research overall: Collaborator samples came from the United States, Italy and Spain and covered acute and convalescent phases of COVID-19. The material from the prospective study consisted of cDNA or gDNA derived from T cells, B-cell-depleted T cells, or PBMCs. The dataset comprised deeply sampled blood TCRbeta repertoires from subjects exposed to, actively infected with, or recovered from COVID-19. The repertoires were released in a freely available public database intended as a resource for research on the immune response to SARS-CoV-2. The samples were drawn from two sources: the first 160 participants of the ongoing ImmuneRACE study, and 1,254 subjects contributed by 6 global collaborators. Sample metadata almost always included a de-identified subject ID, COVID-19 status, age in years and sex. Where available, HLA class I and class II types were obtained from metadata supplied by the sample provider rather than from assay-based typing.

The immunoSEQ Assay, a bias-controlled multiplex PCR, was used to amplify TCRbeta CDR3 regions from genomic DNA. For the original study's pipeline: The number of nucleated cells in each sample was estimated by amplification of reference gene primers within the assay. To quantify the absolute abundance of each unique TCRbeta CDR3 rearrangement, sequence reads were collapsed and filtered. Productive Simpson clonality was computed per sample as the square root of Simpson's diversity index over productive rearrangements. As stored in TCRdb, this immuneACCESS dataset retains in-frame rearrangements with V and J assigned. A fraction of the clones does not appear; measured against another copy, unresolved V genes explain less than half of the discrepancy, and the remainder lacks a known reason. Clonal size and the V and J genes are those of that table, whereas D and trimming came from the DNA. Recorded for this sample are 440,000 or so clones; about 91% of them occurred a single time. About 1.6% of the sample goes to the ten largest clones.

The paper's findings and limits, for the study overall: How much clinical and demographic metadata was included differed by source and by participant, and the metadata was provided uncurated.

At one collaborating source in Seattle, patients were enrolled during active infection and were followed longitudinally through the course of disease. The collaborating institutions used their own protocols to collect whole blood in K2EDTA tubes. For TCRbeta analysis, collaborators shipped samples in one of three forms: frozen whole blood, isolated PBMCs, or DNA extracted from either of those sample types. The specimen was peripheral blood. The origin of this receptor is a middle-aged woman with COVID-19, enrolled during active disease. The chain uses TRBV27 and TRBJ1-5; a weak D assignment points to TRBD1 (6 bases agree). At the DNA level, the sequence is TGTGCCAGCAGCAACAGGGCCCGTGGGCCCCAGCATTTT. The translation is CASSNRARGPQHF.